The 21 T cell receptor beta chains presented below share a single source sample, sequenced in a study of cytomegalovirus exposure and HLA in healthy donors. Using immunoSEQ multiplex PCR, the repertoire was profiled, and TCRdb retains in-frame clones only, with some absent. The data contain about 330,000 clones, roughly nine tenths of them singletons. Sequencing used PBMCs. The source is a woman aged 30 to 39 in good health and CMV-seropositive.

The CDR3 spells CASSSGKQARNTEAFF. The CDR3, as DNA: TGTGCCAGCAGCTCAGGAAAACAGGCTCGGAACACTGAAGCTTTCTTT. The gene calls are TRBV13 and TRBJ1-1, with D maybe TRBD1 (5 bases). The germline gives CDR1 PRHDT, CDR2 FYEKMQ (reference sequence). The V gene lost 4 bases and the J gene lost 1 base, with 16 bases spanning the gap. This CDR3 contains 16 residues.

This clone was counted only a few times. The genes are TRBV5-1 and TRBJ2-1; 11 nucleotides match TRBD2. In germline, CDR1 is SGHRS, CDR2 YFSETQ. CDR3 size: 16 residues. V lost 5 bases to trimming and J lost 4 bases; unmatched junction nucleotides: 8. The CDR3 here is CASRPTSGVQYNEQFF. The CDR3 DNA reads TGCGCCAGCAGGCCGACTAGCGGGGTACAGTACAATGAGCAGTTCTTC.

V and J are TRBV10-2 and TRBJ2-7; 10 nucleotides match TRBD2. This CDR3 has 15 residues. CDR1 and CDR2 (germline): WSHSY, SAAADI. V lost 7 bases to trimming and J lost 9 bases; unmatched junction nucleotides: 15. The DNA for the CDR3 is TGCGCCAGCACCAACGTAGGTCTAGCGGGAGTGTTGCAGTACTTC. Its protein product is CASTNVGLAGVLQYF.

CDR3 in amino acids: CASSVEAGVSLNEQFF. The CDR3 DNA sequence: TGTGCCAGCAGCGTCGAAGCGGGAGTGAGTCTCAATGAGCAGTTCTTC. The rearrangement links TRBV9 to TRBJ2-1; 8 bases are shared with TRBD2. The CDR3 length is 16 residues. The germline V gene has CDR1 SGDLS and CDR2 YYNGEE. The ends lost 2 bases at V and 6 bases at J; junction bases unmatched: 10.

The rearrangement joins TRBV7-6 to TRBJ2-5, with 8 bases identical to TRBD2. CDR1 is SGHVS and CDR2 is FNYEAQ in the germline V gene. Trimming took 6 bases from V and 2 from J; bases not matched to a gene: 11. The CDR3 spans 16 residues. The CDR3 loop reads CASRILGTSSQETQYF. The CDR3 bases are TGTGCCAGCAGAATACTCGGGACTAGTTCACAAGAGACCCAGTACTTC.

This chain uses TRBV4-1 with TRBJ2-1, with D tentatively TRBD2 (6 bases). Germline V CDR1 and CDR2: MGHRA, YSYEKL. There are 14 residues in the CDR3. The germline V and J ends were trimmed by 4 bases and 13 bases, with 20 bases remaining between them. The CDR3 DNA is TGCGCCAGCAGCCCACCAAGTCGGGGGAGTAATCAGTTCTTC. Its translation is CASSPPSRGSNQFF.

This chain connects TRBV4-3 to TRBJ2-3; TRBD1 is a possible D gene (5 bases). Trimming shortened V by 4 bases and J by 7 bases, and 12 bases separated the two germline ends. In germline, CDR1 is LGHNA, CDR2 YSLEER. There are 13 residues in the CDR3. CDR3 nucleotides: TGCGCCAGCAGCCTGGACACCTCTAATACGCAGTATTTT. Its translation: CASSLDTSNTQYF.

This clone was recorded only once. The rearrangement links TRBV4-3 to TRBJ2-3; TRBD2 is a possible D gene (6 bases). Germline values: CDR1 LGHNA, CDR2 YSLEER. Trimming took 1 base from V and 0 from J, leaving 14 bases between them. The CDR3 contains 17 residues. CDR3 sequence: CASSQVWRGASTDTQYF. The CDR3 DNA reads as TGCGCCAGCAGCCAAGTATGGCGCGGGGCTAGCACAGATACGCAGTATTTT.

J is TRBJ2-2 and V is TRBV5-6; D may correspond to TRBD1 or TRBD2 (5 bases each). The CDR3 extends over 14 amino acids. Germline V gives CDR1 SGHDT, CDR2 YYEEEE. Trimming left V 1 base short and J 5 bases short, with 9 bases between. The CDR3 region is CASSLNGGTGELFF. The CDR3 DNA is TGTGCCAGCAGCTTGAATGGGGGAACCGGGGAGCTGTTTTTT.

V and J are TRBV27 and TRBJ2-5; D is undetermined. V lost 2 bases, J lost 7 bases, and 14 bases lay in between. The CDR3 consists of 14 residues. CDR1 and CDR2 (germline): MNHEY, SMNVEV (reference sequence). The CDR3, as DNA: TGTGCCAGCAGTTTAACTATAGAGTCGGGGACCCAGTACTTC. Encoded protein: CASSLTIESGTQYF.

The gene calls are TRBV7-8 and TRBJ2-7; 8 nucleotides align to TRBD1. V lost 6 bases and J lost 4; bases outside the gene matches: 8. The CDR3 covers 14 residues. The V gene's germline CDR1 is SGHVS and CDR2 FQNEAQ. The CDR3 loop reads CASSGDRGLYEQYF. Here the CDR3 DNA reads TGTGCCAGCAGTGGAGACAGGGGCCTATACGAGCAGTACTTC.

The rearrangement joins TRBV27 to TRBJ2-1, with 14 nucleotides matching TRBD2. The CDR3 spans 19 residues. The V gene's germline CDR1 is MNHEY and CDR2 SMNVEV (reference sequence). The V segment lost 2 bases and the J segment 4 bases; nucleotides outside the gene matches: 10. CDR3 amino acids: CASSLRSGTSGRGYNEQFF. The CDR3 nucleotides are TGTGCCAGCAGTTTACGTAGTGGGACTAGCGGGAGAGGATACAATGAGCAGTTCTTC.

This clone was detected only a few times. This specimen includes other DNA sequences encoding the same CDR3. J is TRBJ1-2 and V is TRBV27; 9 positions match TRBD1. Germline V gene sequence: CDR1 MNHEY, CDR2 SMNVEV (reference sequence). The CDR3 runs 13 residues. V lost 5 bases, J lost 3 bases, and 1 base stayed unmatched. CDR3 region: CASSRTGDYGYTF. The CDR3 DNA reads TGTGCCAGCAGTCGGACAGGGGACTATGGCTACACCTTC.

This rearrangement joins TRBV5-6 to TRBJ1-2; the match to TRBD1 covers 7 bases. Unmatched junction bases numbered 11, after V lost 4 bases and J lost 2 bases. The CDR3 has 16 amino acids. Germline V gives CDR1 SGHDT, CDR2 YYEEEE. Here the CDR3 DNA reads TGTGCCAGCAGCGAGGAAGGGACAGCGAAGAACTATGGCTACACCTTC. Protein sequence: CASSEEGTAKNYGYTF.

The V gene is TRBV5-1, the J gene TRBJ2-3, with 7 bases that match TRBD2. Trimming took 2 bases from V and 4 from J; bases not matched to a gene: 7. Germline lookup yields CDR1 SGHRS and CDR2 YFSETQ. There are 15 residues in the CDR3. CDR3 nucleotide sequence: TGCGCCAGCAGCTTAAGCGGGGTCAGGTCAGATACGCAGTATTTT. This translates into CASSLSGVRSDTQYF.

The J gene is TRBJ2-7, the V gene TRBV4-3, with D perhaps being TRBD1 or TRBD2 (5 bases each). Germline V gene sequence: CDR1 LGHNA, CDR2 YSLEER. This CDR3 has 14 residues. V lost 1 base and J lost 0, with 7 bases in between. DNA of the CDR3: TGCGCCAGCAGCCAAGGTGGGGGCTCCTACGAGCAGTACTTC. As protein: CASSQGGGSYEQYF.

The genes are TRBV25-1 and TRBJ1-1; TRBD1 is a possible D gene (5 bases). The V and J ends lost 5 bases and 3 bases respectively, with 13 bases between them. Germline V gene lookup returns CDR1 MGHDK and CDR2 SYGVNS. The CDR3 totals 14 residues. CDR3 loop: CASSPWDGHTEAFF. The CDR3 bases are TGTGCCAGCAGTCCCTGGGACGGACACACTGAAGCTTTCTTT.

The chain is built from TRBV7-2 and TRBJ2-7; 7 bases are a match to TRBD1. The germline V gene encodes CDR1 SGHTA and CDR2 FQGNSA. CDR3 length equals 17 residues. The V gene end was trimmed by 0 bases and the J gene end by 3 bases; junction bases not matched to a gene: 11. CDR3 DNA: TGTGCCAGCAGCTTAGCACGGGACAGTTCAGGAAGCTACGAGCAGTACTTC. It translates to CASSLARDSSGSYEQYF. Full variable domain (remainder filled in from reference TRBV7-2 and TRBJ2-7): GAGVSQSPSNKVTEKGKDVELRCDPISGHTALYWYRQSLGQGLEFLIYFQGNSAPDKSGLPSDRFSAERTGGSVSTLTIQRTQQEDSAVYLCASSLARDSSGSYEQYFGPGTRLTVT.

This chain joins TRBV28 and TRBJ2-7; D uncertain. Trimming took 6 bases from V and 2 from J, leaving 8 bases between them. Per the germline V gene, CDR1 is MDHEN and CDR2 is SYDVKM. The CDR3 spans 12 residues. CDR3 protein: CASRSRAYEQYF. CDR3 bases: TGTGCCAGCAGGTCCCGGGCCTACGAGCAGTACTTC.

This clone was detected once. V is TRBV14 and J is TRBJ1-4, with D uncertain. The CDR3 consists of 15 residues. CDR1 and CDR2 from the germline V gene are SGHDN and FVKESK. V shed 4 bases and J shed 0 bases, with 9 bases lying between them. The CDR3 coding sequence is TGTGCCAGCAGCCGTCCCGGACCAACTAATGAAAAACTGTTTTTT. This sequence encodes CASSRPGPTNEKLFF.

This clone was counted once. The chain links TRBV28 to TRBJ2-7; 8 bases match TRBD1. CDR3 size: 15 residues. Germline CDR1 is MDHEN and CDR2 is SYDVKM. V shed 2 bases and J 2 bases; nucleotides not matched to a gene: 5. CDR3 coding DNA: TGTGCCAGCAGTTTACTCGGACAGGGAGCCTACGAGCAGTACTTC. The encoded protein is CASSLLGQGAYEQYF.